The 9 T cell receptor beta chains listed next were all sequenced from one sample in a study of T-cell memory formation after mild COVID-19. TCRdb re-derived calls from the 5' RACE reads in MiXCR, one entry per CDR3 protein. The table shows around 340,000 distinct CDR3 sequences, with around 13% occurring only once. Input material: PBMCs or a T cell subset sorted from them (not recorded which). These TCRs come from a man younger than 35 who had mild COVID-19 (a few samples of this study predate the infection). Cell type and time point are not known.

This clonotype has just a few counts. J is TRBJ2-7 and V is TRBV20-1, with D unresolved. The V end was cut by 3 bases, the J end by 2 bases, with 11 bases between. The CDR3 is made up of 13 amino acids. Germline CDR1 and CDR2: DFQATT and SNEGSKA (reference sequence). The CDR3 loop is CSARDRDAYEQYV. CDR3 in DNA: TGCAGTGCTAGGGATAGAGATGCCTACGAGCAGTACGTC.

V usage is TRBV20-1 and J usage is TRBJ1-5; D unresolved. CDR1 DFQATT and CDR2 SNEGSKA come from the germline V gene (reference sequence). CDR3 length equals 15 residues. The V end was cut by 6 bases, the J end by 2 bases, with 17 bases between. The CDR3 loop reads CSATWGSWGNQPQHF. For the CDR3, the DNA is TGCAGTGCCACTTGGGGATCCTGGGGCAATCAGCCCCAGCATTTT.

Only a few counts were recorded for this clonotype. The rearrangement uses TRBV7-9 and TRBJ2-1; perhaps D is TRBD1 or TRBD2 (5 bases each). The germline V gene encodes CDR1 SEHNR and CDR2 FQNEAQ (reference sequence). V shed 8 bases and J shed 1 base, with 6 bases lying between them. The CDR3 totals 12 residues. The CDR3: CASGGSYNEQFF. The CDR3 coding sequence is TGTGCCAGCGGGGGATCCTACAATGAGCAGTTCTTC.

This clonotype has only a few counts. The rearrangement links TRBV20-1 to TRBJ1-2, with a possible D match to TRBD1 (5 bases). The CDR3 spans 12 residues. Germline values: CDR1 DFQATT, CDR2 SNEGSKA (reference sequence). V lost 6 bases, J lost 1 base, and 9 bases lay in between. CDR3 DNA: TGCAGTGCAGGCAGGGATAACTATGGCTACACCTTC. Amino acids: CSAGRDNYGYTF.

The chain combines TRBV7-2 with TRBJ2-1; possibly TRBD1 for D (6 bases). Germline values: CDR1 SGHTA, CDR2 FQGNSA. The CDR3 has 14 amino acids. With 8 bases removed from V and 0 bases from J, the gap between germline ends came to 11 bases. The CDR3 region has the DNA TGTGCCAGCCAGGGACACCTCTCCTACAATGAGCAGTTCTTC. Its protein product is CASQGHLSYNEQFF.

This chain connects TRBV20-1 to TRBJ1-1, with TRBD1 identical over 8 bases. The V segment lost 2 bases and the J segment 4 bases; nucleotides outside the gene matches: 6. The length of the CDR3 is 14 residues. The V gene's germline CDR1 is DFQATT and CDR2 SNEGSKA (reference sequence). The CDR3 is CSARSRTGSTEAFF. As DNA, the CDR3 is TGCAGTGCTAGATCGAGGACAGGGAGCACTGAAGCTTTCTTT.

This chain joins TRBV18 and TRBJ1-2, with D possibly TRBD1 on 5 matching bases. This CDR3 has 12 residues. V shed 3 bases and J shed 10 bases, with 12 bases lying between them. Germline values: CDR1 KGHSH, CDR2 LQKENI. Here the CDR3 reads CASSPGQGPYTF. CDR3 bases: TGTGCCAGCTCACCCGGGCAGGGTCCCTACACCTTC.

V usage is TRBV6-6 and J usage is TRBJ1-3, with 8 bases matching TRBD1. The germline V gene encodes CDR1 MNHNY and CDR2 SVGAGI (reference sequence). The CDR3 runs 15 residues. V dropped 7 bases and J dropped 0; count of bases not matched to a gene: 5. This CDR3 reads CASNGQGLSGNTIYF. Written as DNA, the CDR3 is TGTGCCAGCAACGGACAGGGTCTCTCTGGAAACACCATATATTTT.

The CDR3, as DNA: TGTGCCAGCAGCTTAGACAGGGACTCCTACAATGAGCAGTTCTTC. Its translation: CASSLDRDSYNEQFF. V and J are TRBV7-2 and TRBJ2-1; D perhaps matches TRBD1 (6 bases). The CDR3 has 15 residues. V was pared by 1 base and J by 0 bases, with 7 bases between. Germline V gene data show CDR1 as SGHTA and CDR2 as FQGNSA.